These T cell receptor beta chains were read from a single sample in a study of T-cell reconstitution after alpha-beta-depleted transplantation in children. TCRdb reprocessed the PCR reads with MiXCR, giving one entry per CDR3 protein. This repertoire shows approximately 980,000 distinct CDR3 sequences, about 29% found once; its top ten account for 25% to 35%. Material: PBMCs, mostly from graft donor cells, obtained 360 days after TCRalphabeta/CD19-depleted stem cell transplant. The receptor source for this set is a boy under two years old who had a stem cell transplant for SCID, so the T cells may come from the graft donor. Both conserved end residues are part of each CDR3. A D gene is named only where the DNA matches it firmly. Rows give clone size only sometimes, using once, few, many, or a class for an expanded clone.

TRBV29-1,many,.,TRBJ2-3,TGCAGCGTTTCACAGGCCGTCACAGATACGCAGTATTTT,CSVSQAVTDTQYF
TRBV9,few,TRBD2,TRBJ2-1,TGTGCCAGCAGCCCCTTTAGCGGGGAAAGGCAGTTCTTC,CASSPFSGERQFF
TRBV5-1,.,.,TRBJ2-1,TGCGCCAGCAGCTTGGGTGCGGAGGCTAACAATGAGCAGTTCTTC,CASSLGAEANNEQFF
TRBV29-1,.,.,TRBJ2-1,TGCAGCGCCGCACCACAGGGTTACGAAGAGCAGTTCTTC,CSAAPQGYEEQFF
TRBV20-1,few,.,TRBJ1-6,TGCAGTGCTAGAGATCAAGGGGTGACTTCACCCCTCCACTTT,CSARDQGVTSPLHF
TRBV18,.,.,TRBJ2-5,TGTGCCAGCTCACCAGTCCTCGGGGTGGAAGAGACCCAGTACTTC,CASSPVLGVEETQYF
TRBV4-3,.,TRBD2,TRBJ2-2,TGCGCCAGCAGCCAAGGGCTAGCGGGGCCCACCGGGGAGCTGTTTTTT,CASSQGLAGPTGELFF
TRBV7-2,.,TRBD2,TRBJ2-7,TGTGCCAGCAGCTTAGGAGGGACTAGCCCCTCCTACGAGCAGTACTTC,CASSLGGTSPSYEQYF
TRBV5-1,.,.,TRBJ1-1,TGCGCCAGCGGCCGCGAGGGGAACACTGAAGCTTTCTTT,CASGREGNTEAFF
TRBV5-1,many,TRBD2,TRBJ2-1,TGCGCCAGCGGCGGACTAGCGGGGGCCTACAATGAGCAGTTCTTC,CASGGLAGAYNEQFF
TRBV7-8,few,.,TRBJ2-2,TGTGCCAGCAGCCCCCGACAGTTTAACACCGGGGAGCTGTTTTTT,CASSPRQFNTGELFF
TRBV19,.,.,TRBJ2-3,TGTGCCACCCGAGGCAGGGGACGCCCAGATACGCAGTATTTT,CATRGRGRPDTQYF
TRBV20-1,.,TRBD1,TRBJ2-3,TGCAGTGCTCACGGACAGGGTCGCACAGATACGCAGTATTTT,CSAHGQGRTDTQYF
TRBV5-1,many,.,TRBJ2-2,TGCGCCAGCATCCAGGGCCCAAACACCGGGGAGCTGTTTTTT,CASIQGPNTGELFF
TRBV4-2,.,TRBD1,TRBJ1-2,TGTGCCAGCAGCCCCGGGGGACAGGGGATGGGCTATGGCTACACCTTC,CASSPGGQGMGYGYTF
TRBV6-5,.,.,TRBJ1-1,TGTGCCAGCAGCCGAGGTGGGGACAACACTGAAGCTTTCTTT,CASSRGGDNTEAFF
TRBV6-2/TRBV6-3,.,.,TRBJ2-7,TGTGCCAGCAGTTACGAGGGTCGATTGGACGAGCAGTACTTC,CASSYEGRLDEQYF
TRBV3-1,few,.,TRBJ1-1,TGTGCCAGCAGCCATCGGGGGGGGACGACGGAAGCTTTCTTT,CASSHRGGTTEAFF
TRBV12-3/TRBV12-4,few,.,TRBJ1-1,TGTGCCAGCAGTAACCGAGCGGGGCGAGGGGACACTGAAGCTTTCTTT,CASSNRAGRGDTEAFF
TRBV11-3,.,.,TRBJ2-5,TGTGCCAGCAGCCGGTCCAGGGGGGGCCTAGAGACCCAGTACTTC,CASSRSRGGLETQYF
TRBV5-1,once,.,TRBJ2-3,TGCGCCAGCAGCACTACCGGCTTGCAGTATTTT,CASSTTGLQYF
TRBV28,few,TRBD1,TRBJ2-5,TGTGCCAGCAGTTTTCCCACCGACGCCGGACAGGGATGGCAAGAGACCCAGTACTTC,CASSFPTDAGQGWQETQYF
TRBV7-2,few,.,TRBJ2-3,TGTGCCAGCAGCTTAAGTGGAACGACCAGTAGCACAGATACGCAGTATTTT,CASSLSGTTSSTDTQYF
TRBV6-5,.,TRBD1,TRBJ1-2,TGTGCCAGCAGTTACTCGGGACAGGGAATAGGCTACACCTTC,CASSYSGQGIGYTF
TRBV6-1,.,TRBD1,TRBJ2-1,TGTGCCAGTTATCGGGACAGGGGAAATGAGCAGTTCTTC,CASYRDRGNEQFF
TRBV7-8,few,TRBD2,TRBJ2-1,TGTGCCAGCAGCCCGGGACTAGCGGGGGGTCTTGACAATGAGCAGTTCTTC,CASSPGLAGGLDNEQFF
TRBV30,once,.,TRBJ2-7,TGTGCCTGGAGTGTGGGTCGGCGGACTCTCTTCTCCTACGAGCAGTACTTC,CAWSVGRRTLFSYEQYF
TRBV4-2,few,.,TRBJ1-2,TGTGCCAGCACCCAAGGGGAGGGGCGCATCTATGGCTACACCTTC,CASTQGEGRIYGYTF
TRBV4-1,few,TRBD1,TRBJ2-6,TGCGCCAGCAGCCGTTTGGGGGGGACAGGGAGGGATTTAGCCTCTGGGGCCAACGTCCTGACTTTC,CASSRLGGTGRDLASGANVLTF
TRBV7-6,.,TRBD1,TRBJ2-7,TGTGCCAGCAGCTTAGGGATTTCGGGGACAGGGGCCTACGAGCAGTACTTC,CASSLGISGTGAYEQYF
TRBV7-2,few,.,TRBJ2-3,TGTGCCAGCAGCTACGGGGCATCAGATACGCAGTATTTT,CASSYGASDTQYF
TRBV7-7,few,.,TRBJ2-5,TGTGCCAGCAGCTTAGTCCTGGCCGGACAGAACCTTAGGACAGAGACCCAGTACTTC,CASSLVLAGQNLRTETQYF
TRBV29-1,.,.,TRBJ1-1,TGCAGCGTTCTGGACATTAGGAACACTGAAGCTTTCTTT,CSVLDIRNTEAFF
TRBV25-1,.,TRBD1,TRBJ2-3,TGTGCCAGCAGTGGACGGACAGGCACTAGCACAGATACGCAGTATTTT,CASSGRTGTSTDTQYF
TRBV6-1,.,.,TRBJ1-1,TGTGCCAGCGTCCCGGGGGTAGGCTACACTGAAGCTTTCTTT,CASVPGVGYTEAFF
TRBV11-2,.,TRBD2,TRBJ2-1,TGTGCCAGCAGCCACCTTTTAGCGGGGACCGCCTACAATGAGCAGTTCTTC,CASSHLLAGTAYNEQFF
TRBV7-2,.,.,TRBJ2-7,TGTGCCAGCAGCTTAGCACCCGGGACAAATTCAGCAAGCGAGCAGTACTTC,CASSLAPGTNSASEQYF
TRBV12-3/TRBV12-4,.,.,TRBJ2-1,TGTGCCAGCAGTTCGAGACGGCTGCTCTCCTACAATGAGCAGTTCTTC,CASSSRRLLSYNEQFF
TRBV12-3/TRBV12-4,many,TRBD1,TRBJ2-7,TGTGCCAGCAGCCCCGGACAGGGAGGCTACGAGCAGTACTTC,CASSPGQGGYEQYF
TRBV6-1,.,TRBD1,TRBJ2-7,TGTGCCAGCAGTCCCCGGGACAGGGGGCGGTACGAGCAGTACTTC,CASSPRDRGRYEQYF
TRBV3-1,.,.,TRBJ1-1,TGTGCCAGCAGCCGTCTTATGAACACTGAAGCTTTCTTT,CASSRLMNTEAFF
TRBV12-3/TRBV12-4,.,.,TRBJ1-1,TGTGCCAGCAGTTTAGCGGTCAGGACGAACACTGAAGCTTTCTTT,CASSLAVRTNTEAFF
TRBV7-9,.,TRBD2,TRBJ2-5,TGTGCCAGCACCACAGCGGGGGGGGCTACAGAAGAGACCCAGTACTTC,CASTTAGGATEETQYF
TRBV7-2,.,.,TRBJ2-1,TGTGCCAGCAGCCTCCCGGGGGTCGGTGAGCAGTTCTTC,CASSLPGVGEQFF
TRBV20-1,few,.,TRBJ2-1,TGCAGTGCTAGTGCCTTACAGGAGGAGGTTCCCTACAATGAGCAGTTCTTC,CSASALQEEVPYNEQFF
TRBV5-4,few,TRBD1,TRBJ2-3,TGTGCCAGCAGCGGCGGGACAGGGGTGTATACGCAGTATTTT,CASSGGTGVYTQYF
TRBV5-1,.,.,TRBJ2-3,TGCGCCAGCAGTTACGAGACAGGCGCAGATACGCAGTATTTT,CASSYETGADTQYF